Listed here are 23 T cell receptor beta chains from one sample, sequenced in a study of blood T cell repertoires in COVID-19. Produced via immunoSEQ multiplex PCR; TCRdb's table is partial and in-frame only. The sample lists approximately 210,000 clones, 65% to 90% occurring once. Sequenced material: PBMCs or T cells enriched from blood (not recorded which). The receptor set was obtained from a man in his forties who had recovered from COVID-19.

In its sample, this clone was seen once. The CDR3 sequence: CASSSSPAGEQFF. The CDR3 DNA reads as TGTGCCAGCAGCTCCTCCCCGGCAGGTGAGCAGTTCTTC. The rearrangement uses TRBV7-2 and TRBJ2-1; D is unclear. The CDR3 sequence is 13 residues long. The germline CDR1 and CDR2 sequences are SGHTA and FQGNSA. Trimming removed 4 bases at V and 9 bases at J, with 13 bases between.

The chain is built from TRBV28 and TRBJ2-3; 13 bases line up with TRBD2. Germline CDR1 and CDR2: MDHEN and SYDVKM. V gave up 4 bases and J gave up 5 bases; unmatched junction bases: 9. This CDR3 is 17 amino acids long. CDR3 sequence: CASSSLAGGPWEDTQYF. CDR3 nucleotides: TGTGCCAGCAGTTCACTAGCGGGAGGGCCGTGGGAAGATACGCAGTATTTT.

This clone appeared a single time. The rearrangement joins TRBV9 to TRBJ2-3, with 7 bases matching TRBD2. The V gene's germline CDR1 is SGDLS and CDR2 YYNGEE. The length of the CDR3 is 14 residues. Trimming at V came to 5 bases and at J to 6 bases, leaving 9 bases not matched to a gene. The CDR3: CASSPPGGFDTQYF. Written as DNA, the CDR3 is TGTGCCAGCAGTCCCCCCGGGGGGTTCGATACGCAGTATTTT. The full variable domain, rest sourced from reference TRBV9 and TRBJ2-3, is DSGVTQTPKHLITATGQRVTLRCSPRSGDLSVYWYQQSLDQGLQFLIQYYNGEERAKGNILERFSAQQFPDLHSELNLSSLELGDSALYFCASSPPGGFDTQYFGPGTRLTVL.

The chain links TRBV4-3 to TRBJ1-4; D possibly corresponds to TRBD1 (6 bases). The CDR3 sequence is 17 residues long. The germline CDR1 and CDR2 sequences are LGHNA and YSLEER. The V end lost 0 bases, the J end lost 0 bases, and 11 bases lay between the germline ends. This chain's CDR3 is CASSQDSRGATNEKLFF. In DNA form, the CDR3 reads TGCGCCAGCAGCCAAGATAGCAGGGGAGCAACTAATGAAAAACTGTTTTTT.

The genes are TRBV5-1 and TRBJ1-1, with a weak D call TRBD1 (6 bases). The CDR3 runs 14 residues. Trimming removed 4 bases at V and 2 bases at J, with 12 bases between. Germline CDR1 and CDR2: SGHRS and YFSETQ. This CDR3 is CASSPDRSNTEAFF. The CDR3 bases are TGCGCCAGCAGCCCCGACAGGAGTAACACTGAAGCTTTCTTT.

The chain joins TRBV6-6 to TRBJ2-7; a weak D match, TRBD2 (6 bases). Per germline, CDR1 MNHNY and CDR2 SVGAGI (reference sequence). The CDR3 is 13 amino acids. V lost 2 bases and J 6 bases, leaving 11 bases between the germline ends. Written as DNA, the CDR3 is TGTGCCAGCAGTTACGGGCGGGGAACCGAGCAGTACGTC. Translation gives CASSYGRGTEQYV.

This sequence joins TRBV7-2 and TRBJ2-5, with 8 bases identical to TRBD1. J was trimmed by 2 bases and V by 5 bases; bases with no gene match: 10. There are 16 residues in the CDR3. Germline CDR1 and CDR2: SGHTA and FQGNSA. DNA for the CDR3: TGTGCCAGCAGCCCGTCGGGGACAGGAGTACAAGAGACCCAGTACTTC. Encoded protein: CASSPSGTGVQETQYF.

The genes are TRBV9 and TRBJ1-2; 7 bases fit TRBD1. Germline-derived CDR1 and CDR2 are SGDLS and YYNGEE. V lost 3 bases to trimming and J lost 8 bases; unmatched junction nucleotides: 7. The CDR3 is 13 residues long. The CDR3 sequence is CASSGQGSYGYTF. CDR3 sequence (DNA): TGTGCCAGCAGCGGACAGGGAAGTTACGGCTACACCTTC.

This chain joins TRBV4-3 and TRBJ2-2, with D unresolved. Deletions cut 1 base from V and 5 bases from J, with 11 bases between. The CDR3 spans 15 residues. The germline gives CDR1 LGHNA, CDR2 YSLEER. This CDR3 reads CASSQVGRATGELFF. For the CDR3, the DNA is TGCGCCAGCAGCCAAGTTGGTCGCGCAACCGGGGAGCTGTTTTTT.

V usage is TRBV14 and J usage is TRBJ1-4; 7 nucleotides match TRBD1. Trimming cost V 4 bases and J 0 bases; bases outside gene matches: 5. The CDR3 totals 16 residues. The V gene's germline CDR1 is SGHDN and CDR2 FVKESK. The CDR3 sequence: CASSLPGQATNEKLFF. CDR3 DNA sequence: TGTGCCAGCAGCCTCCCCGGACAGGCAACTAATGAAAAACTGTTTTTT.

Only one count was recorded for this clone. This chain links TRBV5-6 with TRBJ2-3; no clear D. Trimming stripped 0 bases from V and 6 bases from J, with 14 bases between. In germline, CDR1 is SGHDT, CDR2 YYEEEE. The CDR3 sequence is 15 residues long. The CDR3 reads CASSLGTNHFDTQYF. CDR3 in DNA: TGTGCCAGCAGCTTGGGTACCAACCACTTTGATACGCAGTATTTT.

V is TRBV9 and J is TRBJ2-3; 13 bases map to TRBD2. Germline V gives CDR1 SGDLS, CDR2 YYNGEE. This CDR3 has 18 residues. Unmatched junction bases numbered 8, after V lost 4 bases and J lost 0 bases. The CDR3 loop is CASSMGLAGLLSTDTQYF. DNA of the CDR3: TGTGCCAGCAGCATGGGACTAGCGGGACTCCTCAGCACAGATACGCAGTATTTT. The whole variable domain, filled in from reference TRBV9 and TRBJ2-3, reads DSGVTQTPKHLITATGQRVTLRCSPRSGDLSVYWYQQSLDQGLQFLIQYYNGEERAKGNILERFSAQQFPDLHSELNLSSLELGDSALYFCASSMGLAGLLSTDTQYFGPGTRLTVL.

This clone was recorded only once. The CDR3 nucleotides are TGTGCCAGCAGCTTTCACTTAACTCCCACCTACAATGAGCAGTTCTTC. It specifies CASSFHLTPTYNEQFF. This chain connects TRBV11-1 to TRBJ2-1; D is undetermined. Germline V lookup: CDR1 SGHAT, CDR2 FQDESV (reference sequence). The CDR3 has 16 residues. Trimming cost V 3 bases and J 2 bases, with 14 bases left between them.

The V call is TRBV5-4, the J call TRBJ2-7; 8 bases are shared with TRBD2. The length of the CDR3 is 14 residues. The V and J ends lost 4 bases and 2 bases, in that order; junction bases with no gene match: 5. Germline V gene data show CDR1 as SGHNT and CDR2 as YYREEE (reference sequence). CDR3 bases: TGTGCCAGCAGCGAAGCGGGAGTAACCTACGAGCAGTACTTC. It codes for CASSEAGVTYEQYF.

This chain joins TRBV19 and TRBJ1-2; D possibly corresponds to TRBD1 (6 bases). Trimming removed 0 bases at V and 6 bases at J, with 14 bases between. The CDR3 contains 15 residues. Germline CDR1 and CDR2: LNHDA and SQIVND (reference sequence). The CDR3 DNA is TGTGCCAGTAGTATAGATCCTGGCAGGGGCGATGGCTACACCTTC. It is translated as CASSIDPGRGDGYTF.

V and J are TRBV7-3 and TRBJ2-1; D ambiguous. The CDR3 runs 15 residues. The V gene's germline CDR1 is SGHTA and CDR2 FQGTGA. V was shortened by 2 bases and J by 0 bases, with 8 bases between the two germline ends. The CDR3 nucleotides read TGTGCCAGCAGCTTACTGAGCATCTCCTACAATGAGCAGTTCTTC. It encodes CASSLLSISYNEQFF.

The gene calls are TRBV9 and TRBJ1-3; 8 nucleotides match TRBD1. Trimming at V came to 3 bases and at J to 4 bases, leaving 9 bases not matched to a gene. The CDR3 spans 16 residues. The germline V gene encodes CDR1 SGDLS and CDR2 YYNGEE. The CDR3 spells CASSAPSAGGGNTIYF. CDR3 bases: TGTGCCAGCAGCGCCCCCTCAGCAGGGGGCGGAAACACCATATATTTT.

The chain is built from TRBV5-1 and TRBJ2-2; 8 nucleotides match TRBD1. Germline V lookup: CDR1 SGHRS, CDR2 YFSETQ. J lost 4 bases, V lost 9 bases, and 8 bases had no gene match. The CDR3 covers 14 residues. The CDR3 spells CATRWTGSTGELFF. In DNA form, the CDR3 reads TGCGCCACCAGGTGGACAGGGTCCACCGGGGAGCTGTTTTTT.

In its sample, this clone was seen once. The chain recombines TRBV6-5 with TRBJ1-4; no clear D gene. Germline lookup yields CDR1 MNHEY and CDR2 SVGAGI. The CDR3 is made up of 15 amino acids. Trimming removed 3 bases from V and 8 bases from J, with 16 bases in between. The CDR3 nucleotides are TGTGCCAGCAGTTATGTAAAAACACCGGGGGAAAAACTGTTTTTT. Its protein product is CASSYVKTPGEKLFF.

DNA for the CDR3: TGTGCCAGCTCACCTGGGCGGGGCACCGAGCAGTACGTC. This translates into CASSPGRGTEQYV. The V gene is TRBV18, the J gene TRBJ2-7, with a tentative D call TRBD2 (6 bases). V lost 3 bases to trimming and J lost 6 bases, with 12 bases between them. The germline V gene has CDR1 KGHSH and CDR2 LQKENI. The CDR3 is 13 residues long.

A single count supports this clone. V gene TRBV20-1 combines with J gene TRBJ2-1; D might be TRBD1 (5 bases). With 7 bases removed from V and 7 bases from J, the gap between germline ends came to 11 bases. Germline values: CDR1 DFQATT, CDR2 SNEGSKA (reference sequence). The CDR3 is 11 amino acids. DNA of the CDR3: TGCAGTGGTCAGGGCCGTAATGAGCAGTTCTTC. It encodes CSGQGRNEQFF.

The V and J genes are TRBV30 and TRBJ2-7; 7 positions agree with TRBD2. With V trimmed by 3 bases and J by 0 bases, 8 bases remained unmatched. The CDR3 runs 15 residues. Per the germline V gene, CDR1 is GTSNPN and CDR2 is SVGIG (reference sequence). The CDR3 region has the DNA TGTGCCTGGAGCCCGGCGGGAGCGTTCTCCTACGAGCAGTACGTC. Protein product: CAWSPAGAFSYEQYV.

V usage is TRBV18 and J usage is TRBJ1-2, with 8 bases aligning to TRBD1. The CDR3 has 16 residues. CDR1 is KGHSH and CDR2 is LQKENI in the germline V gene. Unmatched junction bases numbered 7, after V lost 2 bases and J lost 2 bases. The CDR3 DNA follows: TGTGCCAGCTCACCAGACTCTCGGGACAGGAACTATGGCTACACCTTC. Translation: CASSPDSRDRNYGYTF.